The source of this TCR beta chain is a study of blood T cell repertoires in COVID-19. The overall study: Donors in the United States, Italy and Spain gave samples during acute or convalescent COVID-19.

Authors' methods: Estimated nucleated cell counts came from reference gene primer amplification. The assay was immunoSEQ multiplex PCR, and TCRdb's table has in-frame clones only and misses some. V and J calls and clone size are as listed in that table; D and trimming were resolved from the DNA. Of fewer than 250,000 clones listed, approximately 80% are singletons. Germline V gives CDR1 MNHEY, CDR2 SVGEGT. The CDR3 length is 14 residues. V gave up 0 bases and J gave up 4 bases, with 6 bases separating them. Followed longitudinally, the Seattle patients had been enrolled during active infection. This TCR derives from a man in his 60s with COVID-19, enrolled during active disease. The chain uses TRBV6-2 or TRBV6-3 and TRBJ2-2; weak D call: TRBD2 (5 bases). Material for sequencing was peripheral blood. In nucleotides, the CDR3 is TGTGCCAGCAGTTACTCAGGGAGCACCGGGGAGCTGTTTTTT. Translated: CASSYSGSTGELFF.